The sequence of this T cell receptor (beta chain) was determined in a study of CD8+ T cells in alopecia areata. Study-level background: The drug, oral tofacitinib, was given to treated patients at 5 to 10 mg twice daily. Treated patients were scored for severity by percent of scalp affected.

General study findings and limits: Sequence data from scalp samples additionally include resident alphabeta T cells of normal skin.

Extracted RNA was reverse transcribed into cDNA, the sequencing template. TCRdb keeps only in-frame clones here, not all; method: immunoSEQ multiplex PCR. The repertoire consists of about 250,000 clones, with about three fifths occurring once and the leading ten covering 0.75% to 0.95%. Regarding treatment: oral pan-JAK inhibitor, 5-10 mg twice daily. To note about this clone: Antigen specificity is unknown.

This material consisted of CD4+ T cells sorted from blood, taken at approximately week 52, from a patient treated with tofacitinib. The clonotype comes from a human donor with alopecia areata.

The DNA of the CDR3 is TGTGCCAGCAAGGGCCCCCGGGGCAATCAGCCCCAGCATTTT. Protein sequence: CASKGPRGNQPQHF. The rearrangement joins TRBV2 to TRBJ1-5; D remains ambiguous. The length of the CDR3 is 14 residues. V lost 7 bases, J lost 2 bases, and 12 bases lay in between. Germline loops: CDR1 SNHLY, CDR2 FYNNEI. Full variable domain (outside the CDR3, taken from reference TRBV2 and TRBJ1-5): EPEVTQTPSHQVTQMGQEVILRCVPISNHLYFYWYRQILGQKVEFLVSFYNNEISEKSEIFDDQFSVERPDGSNFTLKIRSTKLEDSAMYFCASKGPRGNQPQHFGDGTRLSIL.